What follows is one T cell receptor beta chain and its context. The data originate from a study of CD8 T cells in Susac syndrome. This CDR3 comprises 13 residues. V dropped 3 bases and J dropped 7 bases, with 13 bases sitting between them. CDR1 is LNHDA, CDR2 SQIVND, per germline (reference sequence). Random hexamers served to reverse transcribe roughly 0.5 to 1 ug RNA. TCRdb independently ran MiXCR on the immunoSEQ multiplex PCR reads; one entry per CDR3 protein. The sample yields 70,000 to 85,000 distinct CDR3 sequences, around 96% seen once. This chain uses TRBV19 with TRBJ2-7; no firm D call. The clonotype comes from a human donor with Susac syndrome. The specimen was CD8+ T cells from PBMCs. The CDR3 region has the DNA TGTGCCAGTAGTATCGCGGCGATAGGGGAGCAGTACTTC. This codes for CASSIAAIGEQYF.